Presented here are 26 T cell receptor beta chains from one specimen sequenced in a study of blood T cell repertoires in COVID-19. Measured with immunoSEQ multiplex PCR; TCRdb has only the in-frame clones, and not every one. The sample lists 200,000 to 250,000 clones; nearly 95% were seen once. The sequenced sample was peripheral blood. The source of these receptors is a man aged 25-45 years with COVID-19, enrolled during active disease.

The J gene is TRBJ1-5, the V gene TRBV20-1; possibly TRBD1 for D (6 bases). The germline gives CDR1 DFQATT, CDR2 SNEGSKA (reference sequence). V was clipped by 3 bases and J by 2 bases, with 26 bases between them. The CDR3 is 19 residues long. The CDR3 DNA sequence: TGCAGTGCTAGTGCGACCCCAAACGGGGGGCTCGGTGGCAATCAGCCCCAGCATTTT. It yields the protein CSASATPNGGLGGNQPQHF.

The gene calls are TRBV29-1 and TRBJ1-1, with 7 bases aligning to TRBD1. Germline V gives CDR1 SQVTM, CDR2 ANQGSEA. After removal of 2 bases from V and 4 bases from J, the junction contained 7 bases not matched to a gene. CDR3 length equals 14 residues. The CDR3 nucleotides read TGCAGCGTTGAACTTCGTGCAGGGGGCACTGAAGCTTTCTTT. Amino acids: CSVELRAGGTEAFF.

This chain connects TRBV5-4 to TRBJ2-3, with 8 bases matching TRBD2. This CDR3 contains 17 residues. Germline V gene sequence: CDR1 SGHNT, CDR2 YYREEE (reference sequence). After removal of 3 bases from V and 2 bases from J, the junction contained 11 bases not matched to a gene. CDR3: CASSWRGPGLDTDTQYF. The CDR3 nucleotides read TGTGCCAGCAGCTGGCGGGGGCCGGGACTAGACACAGATACGCAGTATTTT.

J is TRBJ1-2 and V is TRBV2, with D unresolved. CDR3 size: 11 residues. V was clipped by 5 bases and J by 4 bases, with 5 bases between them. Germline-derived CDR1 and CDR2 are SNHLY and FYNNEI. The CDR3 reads CASSPLYGYTF. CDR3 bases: TGTGCCAGCAGTCCCCTCTATGGCTACACCTTC.

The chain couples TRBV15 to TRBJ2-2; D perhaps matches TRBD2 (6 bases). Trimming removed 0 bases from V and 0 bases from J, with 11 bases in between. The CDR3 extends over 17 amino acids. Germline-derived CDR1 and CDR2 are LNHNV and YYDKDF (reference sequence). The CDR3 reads CATSREGWGANTGELFF. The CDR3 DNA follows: TGTGCCACCAGCAGAGAAGGATGGGGGGCGAACACCGGGGAGCTGTTTTTT.

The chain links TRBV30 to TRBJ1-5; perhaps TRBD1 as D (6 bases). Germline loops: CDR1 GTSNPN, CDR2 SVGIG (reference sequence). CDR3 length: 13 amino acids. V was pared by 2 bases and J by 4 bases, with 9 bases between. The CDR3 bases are TGTGCCTGGAGTCACAGGGTGAATCAGCCCCAGCATTTT. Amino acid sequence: CAWSHRVNQPQHF.

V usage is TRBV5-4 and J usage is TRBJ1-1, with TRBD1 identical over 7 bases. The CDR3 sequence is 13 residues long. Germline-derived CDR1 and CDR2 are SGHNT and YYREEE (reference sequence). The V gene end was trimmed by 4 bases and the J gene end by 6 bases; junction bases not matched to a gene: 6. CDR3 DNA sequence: TGTGCCAGCAGCAAAATAGACAGGGCTGAAGCTTTCTTT. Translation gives CASSKIDRAEAFF.

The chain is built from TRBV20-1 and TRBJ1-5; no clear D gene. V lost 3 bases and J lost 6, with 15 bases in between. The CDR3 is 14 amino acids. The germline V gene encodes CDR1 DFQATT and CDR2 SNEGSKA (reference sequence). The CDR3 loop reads CSASLSEGSQPQHF. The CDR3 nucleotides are TGCAGTGCTAGTCTAAGTGAGGGCAGTCAGCCCCAGCATTTT.

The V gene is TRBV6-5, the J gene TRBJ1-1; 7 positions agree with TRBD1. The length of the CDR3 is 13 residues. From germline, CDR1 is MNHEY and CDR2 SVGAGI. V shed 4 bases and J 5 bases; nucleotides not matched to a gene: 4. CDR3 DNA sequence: TGTGCCAGCAGTTCAGACAGGGCAACTGAAGCTTTCTTT. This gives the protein CASSSDRATEAFF.

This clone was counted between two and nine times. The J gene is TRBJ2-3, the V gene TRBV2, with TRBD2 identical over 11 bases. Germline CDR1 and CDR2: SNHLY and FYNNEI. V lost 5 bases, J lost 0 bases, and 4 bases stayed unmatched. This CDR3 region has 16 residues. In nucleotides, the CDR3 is TGTGCCAGCAGTTTTAGCGGGGGGGCCAGCACAGATACGCAGTATTTT. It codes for CASSFSGGASTDTQYF.

The CDR3 sequence: CASSLAHWGRGGYTF. CDR3 DNA sequence: TGTGCCAGCAGCCTAGCTCATTGGGGTAGAGGCGGCTACACCTTC. This sequence joins TRBV5-6 and TRBJ1-2; D gene ambiguous. Trimming removed 4 bases at V and 8 bases at J, with 21 bases between. This CDR3 is built from 15 residues. Germline-derived CDR1 and CDR2 are SGHDT and YYEEEE.

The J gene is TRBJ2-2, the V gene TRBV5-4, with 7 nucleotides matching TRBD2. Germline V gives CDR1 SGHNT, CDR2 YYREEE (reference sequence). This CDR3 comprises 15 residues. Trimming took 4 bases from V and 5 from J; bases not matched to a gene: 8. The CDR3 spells CASSRLGGRTGELFF. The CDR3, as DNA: TGTGCCAGCAGCCGGTTGGGGGGGAGAACCGGGGAGCTGTTTTTT. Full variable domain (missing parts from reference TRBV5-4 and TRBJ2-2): ETGVTQSPTHLIKTRGQQVTLRCSSQSGHNTVSWYQQALGQGPQFIFQYYREEENGRGNFPPRFSGLQFPNYSSELNVNALELDDSALYLCASSRLGGRTGELFFGEGSRLTVL.

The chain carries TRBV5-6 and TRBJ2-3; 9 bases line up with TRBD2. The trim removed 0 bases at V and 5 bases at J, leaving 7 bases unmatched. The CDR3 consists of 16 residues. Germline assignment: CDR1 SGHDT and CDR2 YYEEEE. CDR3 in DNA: TGTGCCAGCAGCTTGGAATTGCGGGGGGGTAGAGATACGCAGTATTTT. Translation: CASSLELRGGRDTQYF.

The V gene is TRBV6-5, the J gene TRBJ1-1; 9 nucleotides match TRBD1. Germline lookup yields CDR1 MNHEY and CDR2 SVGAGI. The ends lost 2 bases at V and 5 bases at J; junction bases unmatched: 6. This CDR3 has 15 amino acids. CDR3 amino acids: CASSYRMGQGTEAFF. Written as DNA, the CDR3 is TGTGCCAGCAGTTACAGGATGGGACAGGGAACTGAAGCTTTCTTT.

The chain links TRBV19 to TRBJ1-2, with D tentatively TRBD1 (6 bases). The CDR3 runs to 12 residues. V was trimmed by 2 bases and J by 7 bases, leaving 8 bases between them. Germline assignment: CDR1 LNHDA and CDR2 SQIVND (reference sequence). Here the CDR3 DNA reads TGTGCCAGTAGTATATTGGGGGCTGGCTACACCTTC. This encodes CASSILGAGYTF.

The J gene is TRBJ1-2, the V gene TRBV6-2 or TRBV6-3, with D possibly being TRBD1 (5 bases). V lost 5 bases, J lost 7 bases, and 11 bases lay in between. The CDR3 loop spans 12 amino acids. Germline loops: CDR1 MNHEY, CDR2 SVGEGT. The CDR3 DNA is TGTGCCAGCAGTAAAAGCGGGGGTGGCTACACCTTC. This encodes CASSKSGGGYTF.

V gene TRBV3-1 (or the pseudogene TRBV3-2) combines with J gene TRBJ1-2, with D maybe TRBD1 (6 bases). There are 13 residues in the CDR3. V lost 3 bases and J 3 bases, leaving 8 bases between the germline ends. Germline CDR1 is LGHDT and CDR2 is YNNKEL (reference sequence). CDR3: CASSHGQYYGYTF. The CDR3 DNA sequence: TGTGCCAGCAGCCACGGACAGTACTATGGCTACACCTTC.

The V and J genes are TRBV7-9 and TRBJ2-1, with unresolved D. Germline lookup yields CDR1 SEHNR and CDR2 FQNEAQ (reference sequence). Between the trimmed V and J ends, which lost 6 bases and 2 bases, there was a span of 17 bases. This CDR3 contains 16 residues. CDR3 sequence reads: CASRPSGLGTYNEQFF. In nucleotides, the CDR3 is TGTGCCAGCAGACCCAGTGGGCTGGGTACCTACAATGAGCAGTTCTTC.

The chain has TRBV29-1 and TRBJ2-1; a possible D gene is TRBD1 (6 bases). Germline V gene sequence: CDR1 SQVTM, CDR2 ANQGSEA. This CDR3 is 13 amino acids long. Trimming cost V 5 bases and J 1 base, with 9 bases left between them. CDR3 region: CSVIGQSYNEQFF. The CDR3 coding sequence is TGCAGCGTTATTGGACAGTCCTACAATGAGCAGTTCTTC.

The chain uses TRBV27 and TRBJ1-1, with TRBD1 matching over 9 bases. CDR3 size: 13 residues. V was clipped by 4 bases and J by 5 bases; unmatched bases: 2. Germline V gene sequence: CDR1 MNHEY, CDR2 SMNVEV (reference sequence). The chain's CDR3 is CASSYRGQTEAFF. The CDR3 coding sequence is TGTGCCAGCAGTTACAGGGGGCAAACTGAAGCTTTCTTT.

The CDR3 protein is CASSQDGQGAGYTF. The CDR3 nucleotides read TGCGCCAGCAGCCAAGATGGCCAGGGGGCTGGCTACACCTTC. The rearrangement uses TRBV4-1 and TRBJ1-2, with TRBD1 matching 8 bases. The CDR3 extends over 14 amino acids. Germline loops: CDR1 MGHRA, CDR2 YSYEKL. V shed 0 bases and J 7 bases; nucleotides not matched to a gene: 4.

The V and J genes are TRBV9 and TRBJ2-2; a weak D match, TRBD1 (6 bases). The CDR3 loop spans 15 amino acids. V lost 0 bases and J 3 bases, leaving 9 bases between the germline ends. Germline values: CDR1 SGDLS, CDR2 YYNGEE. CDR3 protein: CASSVVDSYTGELFF. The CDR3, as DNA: TGTGCCAGCAGCGTAGTGGACAGTTACACCGGGGAGCTGTTTTTT.

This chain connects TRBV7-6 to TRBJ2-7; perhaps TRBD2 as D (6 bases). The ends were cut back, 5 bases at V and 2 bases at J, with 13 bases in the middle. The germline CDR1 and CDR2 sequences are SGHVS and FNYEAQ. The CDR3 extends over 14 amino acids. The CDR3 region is CASSPDWGAYEQYF. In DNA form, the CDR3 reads TGTGCCAGCAGCCCAGATTGGGGGGCCTACGAGCAGTACTTC. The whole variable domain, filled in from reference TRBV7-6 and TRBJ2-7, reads GAGVSQSPRYKVTKRGQDVALRCDPISGHVSLYWYRQALGQGPEFLTYFNYEAQQDKSGLPNDRFSAERPEGSISTLTIQRTEQRDSAMYRCASSPDWGAYEQYFGPGTRLTVT.

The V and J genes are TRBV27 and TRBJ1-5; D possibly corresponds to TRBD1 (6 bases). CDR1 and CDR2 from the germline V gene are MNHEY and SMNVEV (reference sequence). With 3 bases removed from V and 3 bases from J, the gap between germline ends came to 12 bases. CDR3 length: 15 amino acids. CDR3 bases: TGTGCCAGCAGTTTCGTTGGACAGTCCAATCAGCCCCAGCATTTT. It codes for CASSFVGQSNQPQHF.

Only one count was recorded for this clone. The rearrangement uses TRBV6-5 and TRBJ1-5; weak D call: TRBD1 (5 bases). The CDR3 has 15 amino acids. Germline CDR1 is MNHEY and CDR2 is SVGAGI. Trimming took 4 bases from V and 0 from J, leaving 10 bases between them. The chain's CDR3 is CASSSAGGSNQPQHF. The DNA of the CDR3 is TGTGCCAGCAGTTCCGCGGGGGGTAGCAATCAGCCCCAGCATTTT.

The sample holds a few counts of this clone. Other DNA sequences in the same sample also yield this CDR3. The CDR3 DNA follows: TGTGCCAGCAGCTCAGGGGCATATGGCTACACCTTC. Residues: CASSSGAYGYTF. The chain links TRBV5-6 to TRBJ1-2; possible D gene TRBD1, 6 bases. The CDR3 sequence is 12 residues long. Between the trimmed V and J ends, which lost 3 bases and 5 bases, there was a span of 8 bases. The V gene's germline CDR1 is SGHDT and CDR2 YYEEEE.